These 7 T cell receptor beta chains were sequenced from one sample in a study of control samples from healthy donors and cancer patients. Profiled with immunoSEQ multiplex PCR; TCRdb holds only in-frame clones, not every one. The sample comprises some 150,000 clones, 95% to 96% of which are singletons, and around 0.92% rests with the top ten. Source material: blood. These receptors all come from a woman in her twenties or thirties in good health.

This chain uses TRBV11-1 with TRBJ2-7; D might be TRBD2 (5 bases). This CDR3 contains 14 residues. Looked up from germline, CDR1 is SGHAT and CDR2 is FQDESV (reference sequence). Trimming pared 1 base from V and 7 bases from J, leaving 14 bases between. As DNA, the CDR3 is TGTGCCAGCAGCTTAGGGTTCCTAGCAGGAGAGCAGTACTTC. Translation gives CASSLGFLAGEQYF.

This clone came up once. This is likely a read error, given that the CDR3 carries no conserved phenylalanine or tryptophan at its end. The limits of the CDR3 on the DNA are not certain, so only TCRdb's listed CDR3 is given. The rearrangement uses TRBV28 and TRBJ2-7; the table's D call TRBD2 went unverified against the DNA. Germline CDR1 is MDHEN and CDR2 is SYDVKM. The CDR3 is 11 residues long, ends included. CDR3 sequence reads: CASSSGGGGDY.

The V call is TRBV5-1, the J call TRBJ2-5; TRBD2 agrees at 10 bases. The CDR3 runs to 17 residues. CDR1 is SGHRS and CDR2 is YFSETQ in the germline V gene. Unmatched junction bases numbered 10, after V lost 0 bases and J lost 5 bases. CDR3 DNA: TGCGCCAGCAGCTTGGCTCTAGCGGGAGACGGTGGGGAGACCCAGTACTTC. It specifies CASSLALAGDGGETQYF.

The chain carries TRBV3-1 (or the pseudogene TRBV3-2) and TRBJ1-5, with a tentative D call TRBD1 (6 bases). Germline CDR1 is LGHDT and CDR2 is YNNKEL (reference sequence). V lost 4 bases and J lost 7, with 14 bases in between. This CDR3 has 14 amino acids. The chain's CDR3 is CASSPRVQGQPQHF. The CDR3 region has the DNA TGTGCCAGCAGCCCACGGGTTCAGGGGCAGCCCCAGCATTTT.

The chain employs TRBV4-1 and TRBJ1-2; D not certain. V dropped 7 bases and J dropped 0 bases, with 15 bases sitting between them. There are 15 residues in the CDR3. Germline values: CDR1 MGHRA, CDR2 YSYEKL. Written as DNA, the CDR3 is TGCGCCAGCACCTCTATGCGGGAGCCTAACTATGGCTACACCTTC. It is translated as CASTSMREPNYGYTF.

This clone was seen just once. The chain recombines TRBV5-1 with TRBJ2-3; tentative D call: TRBD1 (5 bases). CDR3 length equals 15 residues. Between the trimmed V and J ends, which lost 0 bases and 4 bases, there was a span of 12 bases. Germline V gene lookup returns CDR1 SGHRS and CDR2 YFSETQ. The CDR3 DNA follows: TGCGCCAGCAGCTTGGCGGCAGGGATCCCAGATACGCAGTATTTT. Amino acids: CASSLAAGIPDTQYF.

The chain has TRBV4-1 and TRBJ1-2; TRBD1 aligns across 8 bases. The CDR3 has 14 amino acids. Germline CDR1 MGHRA, CDR2 YSYEKL. J gave up 2 bases and V 3 bases, and 2 bases lay outside the gene matches. This CDR3 reads CASSQGQANYGYTF. The CDR3 region has the DNA TGCGCCAGCAGCCAGGGACAGGCAAACTATGGCTACACCTTC.